The 17 T cell receptor beta chains given below trace back to one sample, sequenced in a study of persistence of HIV-infected CD4 T cells. Their target antigens are unknown. The libraries were made with immunoSEQ version 4 in survey mode. Here immunoSEQ multiplex PCR was the method, and the copy in TCRdb shows in-frame clones only, minus some. The repertoire has about 37,000 clones, approximately 90% of them found once; the top ten carry 1.3%. Cells were stimulated nonspecifically with anti-CD3/anti-CD28 magnetic beads. CD4+ T cells upregulating both CD40 ligand and CD69 were sorted as responding cells. This specimen was CD4+ T cells sorted from PBMCs after roughly 18-hour stimulation, taken from a patient who received antiretroviral therapy. The receptors originated from an adult man with HIV who was CMV-seropositive.

A remark on this clone: One end of the junction is discordant with germline, which a read error may explain. At the DNA level, this CDR3 is encoded by other sequences in the same sample as well. The chain combines TRBV7-2 with TRBJ2-7; tentatively, D is TRBD2 (6 bases). This CDR3 has 15 residues. Germline assignment: CDR1 SGHTA and CDR2 FQGNSA. The CDR3 reads CASSPVGQGGYEQYF. CDR3 in DNA: TGCGCCAGCAGCCCGGTAGGGCAGGGAGGATACGAGCAGTACTTC.

The chain is built from TRBV19 and TRBJ2-3; D is undetermined. Germline CDR1 and CDR2: LNHDA and SQIVND (reference sequence). The germline V and J ends were trimmed by 0 bases and 11 bases, with 12 bases remaining between them. This CDR3 is built from 13 residues. This CDR3 is CASSIDPPHKQYF. In DNA form, the CDR3 reads TGTGCCAGTAGTATAGATCCCCCCCACAAGCAGTATTTT.

The chain carries TRBV19 and TRBJ2-3, with TRBD2 matching over 10 bases. This CDR3 has 15 residues. From germline, CDR1 is LNHDA and CDR2 SQIVND (reference sequence). The V segment lost 3 bases and the J segment 6 bases; nucleotides outside the gene matches: 6. CDR3 residues: CASSMVSGGADTQYF. Here the CDR3 DNA reads TGTGCCAGTAGTATGGTGAGCGGGGGGGCGGATACGCAGTATTTT. The whole variable domain, remainder taken from reference TRBV19 and TRBJ2-3, is DGGITQSPKYLFRKEGQNVTLSCEQNLNHDAMYWYRQDPGQGLRLIYYSQIVNDFQKGDIAEGYSVSREKKESFPLTVTSAQKNPTAFYLCASSMVSGGADTQYFGPGTRLTVL.

V usage is TRBV5-5 and J usage is TRBJ1-1; D ambiguous. The ends were cut back, 0 bases at V and 1 base at J, with 13 bases in the middle. There are 16 residues in the CDR3. Per germline, CDR1 SGHKS and CDR2 YYEKEE (reference sequence). The CDR3 nucleotides are TGTGCCAGCAGCTTGGTAATAGCCAGGCAGAACACTGAAGCTTTCTTT. Translating gives CASSLVIARQNTEAFF.

The genes are TRBV3-1 (or the pseudogene TRBV3-2) and TRBJ2-3, with TRBD2 as a possible D gene (5 bases). The V and J ends lost 0 bases and 6 bases respectively, with 16 bases between them. The CDR3 sequence is 16 residues long. Germline CDR1 LGHDT, CDR2 YNNKEL (reference sequence). CDR3 sequence (DNA): TGTGCCAGCAGCCAAGAAGGCGTCGCGGGCAGGGATACGCAGTATTTT. Residues: CASSQEGVAGRDTQYF.

J is TRBJ1-2 and V is TRBV25-1, with D hard to call. The germline gives CDR1 MGHDK, CDR2 SYGVNS. The germline V and J ends were trimmed by 3 bases and 0 bases, with 11 bases remaining between them. This CDR3 is built from 15 residues. Here the CDR3 DNA reads TGTGCCAGCAGTGATACCAGCCTCCCTAACTATGGCTACACCTTC. Translating gives CASSDTSLPNYGYTF.

The chain uses TRBV18 and TRBJ1-1; weak D call: TRBD1 (6 bases). Between the trimmed V and J ends, which lost 0 bases and 11 bases, there was a span of 19 bases. Germline CDR1 reads KGHSH; CDR2 reads LQKENI. This CDR3 has 15 amino acids. The CDR3 region has the DNA TGTGCCAGCTCACCACCCCAGTGGACAGAAGGGAACGCTTTCTTT. Protein product: CASSPPQWTEGNAFF. Using reference TRBV18 and TRBJ1-1 for the parts outside the CDR3, the full variable domain is NAGVMQNPRHLVRRRGQEARLRCSPMKGHSHVYWYRQLPEEGLKFMVYLQKENIIDESGMPKERFSAEFPKEGPSILRIQQVVRGDSAAYFCASSPPQWTEGNAFFGQGTRLTVV.

This chain's CDR3 is CASSIGGANYGYTF. The CDR3 DNA reads TGTGCCAGCAGTATCGGGGGGGCTAACTATGGCTACACCTTC. The chain joins TRBV28 to TRBJ1-2; D perhaps matches TRBD1 (5 bases). This CDR3 is 14 amino acids long. From germline, CDR1 is MDHEN and CDR2 SYDVKM. V was trimmed by 5 bases and J by 0 bases, leaving 10 bases between them.

In DNA form, the CDR3 reads TGTGCCAGCAGTCCCGGGACAGGGGTTAGTCAGCCCCAGCATTTT. It specifies CASSPGTGVSQPQHF. The rearrangement links TRBV5-8 to TRBJ1-5, with 10 bases matching TRBD1. V lost 5 bases and J lost 6; bases outside the gene matches: 8. The length of the CDR3 is 15 residues. Germline-derived CDR1 and CDR2 are SGHTS and YDEGEE.

A few counts support this clone. The CDR3 DNA reads TGTGCCTGGAGTGTACGGGGAGTTGGCCAGCCCCAGCATTTT. It encodes CAWSVRGVGQPQHF. The chain is built from TRBV30 and TRBJ1-5; D gene uncertain. Trimming removed 0 bases from V and 7 bases from J, with 13 bases in between. Germline values: CDR1 GTSNPN, CDR2 SVGIG (reference sequence). The CDR3 runs 14 residues.

The rearrangement uses TRBV4-2 and TRBJ1-5, with D hard to call. V was pared by 0 bases and J by 7 bases, with 7 bases between. In germline, CDR1 is LGHNA, CDR2 YNFKEQ. The CDR3 loop spans 13 amino acids. The CDR3 bases are TGTGCCAGCAGCCAAGAACACCCCCAGCCCCAGCATTTT. As protein: CASSQEHPQPQHF.

The chain combines TRBV6-5 with TRBJ2-2, with 8 bases matching TRBD2. Germline trimming cut 2 bases from V and 0 bases from J; bases unmatched to any gene: 2. The length of the CDR3 is 16 residues. Germline values: CDR1 MNHEY, CDR2 SVGAGI. CDR3 in amino acids: CASSYRGLANTGELFF. In nucleotides, the CDR3 is TGTGCCAGCAGTTACCGGGGACTAGCGAACACCGGGGAGCTGTTTTTT.

This chain uses TRBV5-5 with TRBJ1-1; maybe TRBD1 (5 bases). CDR1 is SGHKS and CDR2 is YYEKEE in the germline V gene (reference sequence). The V end was cut by 0 bases, the J end by 4 bases, with 7 bases between. The CDR3 loop spans 13 amino acids. The CDR3 region is CASSLGRATEAFF. Here the CDR3 DNA reads TGTGCCAGCAGCTTGGGCAGGGCCACTGAAGCTTTCTTT.

The chain carries TRBV5-4 and TRBJ1-3; D gene unclear. The V end lost 4 bases, the J end lost 2 bases, and 10 bases lay between the germline ends. The germline V gene has CDR1 SGHNT and CDR2 YYREEE (reference sequence). CDR3 length: 14 residues. CDR3 sequence reads: CASSPAEAGNTIYF. The CDR3 nucleotides read TGTGCCAGCAGCCCCGCGGAGGCTGGAAACACCATATATTTT. Complete variable domain (other parts from reference TRBV5-4 and TRBJ1-3): ETGVTQSPTHLIKTRGQQVTLRCSSQSGHNTVSWYQQALGQGPQFIFQYYREEENGRGNFPPRFSGLQFPNYSSELNVNALELDDSALYLCASSPAEAGNTIYFGEGSWLTVV.

This clone has only one observation. J is TRBJ2-6 and V is TRBV5-1, with 8 bases identical to TRBD2. Germline lookup yields CDR1 SGHRS and CDR2 YFSETQ. Unmatched junction bases numbered 4, after V lost 3 bases and J lost 2 bases. This CDR3 is 16 amino acids long. The CDR3 loop reads CASSSAGGAGANVLTF. CDR3 bases: TGCGCCAGCAGCTCGGCCGGGGGGGCTGGGGCCAACGTCCTGACTTTC. The full variable domain, with the rest looked up from reference TRBV5-1 and TRBJ2-6, is KAGVTQTPRYLIKTRGQQVTLSCSPISGHRSVSWYQQTPGQGLQFLFEYFSETQRNKGNFPGRFSGRQFSNSRSEMNVSTLELGDSALYLCASSSAGGAGANVLTFGAGSRLTVL.

The chain employs TRBV29-1 and TRBJ1-1; tentative D call: TRBD1 (5 bases). V lost 1 base to trimming and J lost 4 bases, with 10 bases between them. Germline V gives CDR1 SQVTM, CDR2 ANQGSEA. This CDR3 contains 13 residues. CDR3 bases: TGCAGCGTTGAAGGGCAGGGTACCACTGAAGCTTTCTTT. Amino acid sequence: CSVEGQGTTEAFF.

V is TRBV5-1 and J is TRBJ2-6; tentative D call: TRBD2 (5 bases). The CDR3 totals 16 residues. CDR1 SGHRS and CDR2 YFSETQ come from the germline V gene. V was shortened by 0 bases and J by 1 base, with 8 bases between the two germline ends. In DNA, the CDR3 is TGCGCCAGCAGCTTGGCCTCGGGATCTGGGGCCAACGTCCTGACTTTC. Its protein is CASSLASGSGANVLTF.